This T cell receptor beta chain came from a study of OX40 agonist ivuxolimab in advanced cancers. Study-level background: Ivuxolimab, an agonist antibody against OX40 (CD134), was given to patients.

V was clipped by 2 bases and J by 0 bases; unmatched bases: 5. In germline, CDR1 is SGHRS, CDR2 YFSETQ. The CDR3 covers 17 residues. Some clones are missing from TCRdb's copy, which holds only in-frame ones; the method was immunoSEQ multiplex PCR. Of around 67,000 clones detected, roughly 83% appear once; the ten largest clones hold approximately 8.7%. The sequencing used CD4+ or CD8+ T cells sorted from blood, collected in a trial of the OX40 agonist ivuxolimab. V gene TRBV5-1 combines with J gene TRBJ2-1; TRBD2 matches at 10 bases. The source of this sequence is an adult with an advanced solid tumor such as melanoma, head and neck, liver or kidney cancer. The CDR3 protein is CASSFSSGGHSYNEQFF. Here the CDR3 DNA reads TGCGCCAGCAGCTTTTCTAGCGGGGGCCACTCCTACAATGAGCAGTTCTTC.